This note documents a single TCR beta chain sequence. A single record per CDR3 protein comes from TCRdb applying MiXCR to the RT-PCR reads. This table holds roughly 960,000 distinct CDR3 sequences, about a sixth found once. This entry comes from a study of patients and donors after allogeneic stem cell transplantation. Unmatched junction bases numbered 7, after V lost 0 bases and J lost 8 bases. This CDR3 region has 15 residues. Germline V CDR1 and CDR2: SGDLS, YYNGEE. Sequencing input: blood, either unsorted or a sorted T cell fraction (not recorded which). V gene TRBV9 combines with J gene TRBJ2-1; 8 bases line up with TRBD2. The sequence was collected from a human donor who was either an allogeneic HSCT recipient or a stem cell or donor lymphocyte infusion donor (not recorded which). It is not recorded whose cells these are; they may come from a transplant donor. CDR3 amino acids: CASSVAGTSLYEQFF. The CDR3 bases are TGTGCCAGCAGCGTAGCTGGGACTAGTCTCTATGAGCAGTTCTTC.